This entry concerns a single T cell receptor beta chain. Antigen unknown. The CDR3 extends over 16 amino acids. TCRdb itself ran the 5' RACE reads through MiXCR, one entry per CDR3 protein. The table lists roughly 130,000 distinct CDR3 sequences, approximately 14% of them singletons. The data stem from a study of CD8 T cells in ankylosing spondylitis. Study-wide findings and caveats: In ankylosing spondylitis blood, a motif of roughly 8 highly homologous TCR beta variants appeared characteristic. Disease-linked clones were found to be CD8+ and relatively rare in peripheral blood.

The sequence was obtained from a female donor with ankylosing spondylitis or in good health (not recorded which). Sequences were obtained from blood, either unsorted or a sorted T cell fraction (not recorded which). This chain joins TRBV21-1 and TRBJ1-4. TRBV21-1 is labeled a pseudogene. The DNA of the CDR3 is TGTGCCAGCAGTTGGGGAGGGAAGGGATCTAATGAAAAACTGTTTTTT. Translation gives CASSWGGKGSNEKLFF.